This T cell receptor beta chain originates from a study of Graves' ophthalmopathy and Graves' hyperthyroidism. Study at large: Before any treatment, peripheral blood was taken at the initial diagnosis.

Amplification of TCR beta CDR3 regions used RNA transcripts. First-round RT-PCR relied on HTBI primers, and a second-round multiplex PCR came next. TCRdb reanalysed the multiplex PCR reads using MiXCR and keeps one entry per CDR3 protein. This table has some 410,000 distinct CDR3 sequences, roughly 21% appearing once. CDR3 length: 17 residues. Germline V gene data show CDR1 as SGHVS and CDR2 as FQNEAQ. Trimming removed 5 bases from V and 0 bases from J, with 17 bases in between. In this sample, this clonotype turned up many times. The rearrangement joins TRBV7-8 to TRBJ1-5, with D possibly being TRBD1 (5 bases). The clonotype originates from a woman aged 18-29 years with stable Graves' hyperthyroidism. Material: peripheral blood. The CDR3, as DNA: TGTGCCAGCAGCCCGAGGGACGGCCGATATAGCAATCAGCCCCAGCATTTT. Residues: CASSPRDGRYSNQPQHF.